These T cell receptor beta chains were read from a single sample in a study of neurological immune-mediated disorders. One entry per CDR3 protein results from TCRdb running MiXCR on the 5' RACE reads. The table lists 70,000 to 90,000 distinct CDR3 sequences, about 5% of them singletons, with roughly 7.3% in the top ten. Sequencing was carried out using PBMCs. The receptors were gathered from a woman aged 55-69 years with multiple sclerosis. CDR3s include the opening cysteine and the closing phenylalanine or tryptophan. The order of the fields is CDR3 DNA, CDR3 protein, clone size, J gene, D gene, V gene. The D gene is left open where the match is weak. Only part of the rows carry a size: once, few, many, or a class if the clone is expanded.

CDR3 DNA: TGTGCCAGCAGCTCCAATATAGCGGGTGAGCAGTACTTC; CDR3 protein: CASSSNIAGEQYF; clone size: many; J gene: TRBJ2-7; D gene: TRBD2; V gene: TRBV7-2
CDR3 DNA: TGTGCCAGCAGCCAAGAAGGCGGACAGTTCTTC; CDR3 protein: CASSQEGGQFF; clone size: NA; J gene: TRBJ2-1; D gene: NA; V gene: TRBV3-1
CDR3 DNA: TGCAGTGCCAGAGACACTAACAGAGGCTCGGACTATGGCTACACCTTC; CDR3 protein: CSARDTNRGSDYGYTF; clone size: many; J gene: TRBJ1-2; D gene: NA; V gene: TRBV20-1
CDR3 DNA: TGCGCCAGCAGTAGATTAGGGACAGGGATCTACGAGCAGTACTTC; CDR3 protein: CASSRLGTGIYEQYF; clone size: many; J gene: TRBJ2-7; D gene: TRBD1; V gene: TRBV5-1
CDR3 DNA: TGTGCCAGCTCACCAAGCGGGCAGGGGCATGGCTACACCTTC; CDR3 protein: CASSPSGQGHGYTF; clone size: many; J gene: TRBJ1-2; D gene: NA; V gene: TRBV18
CDR3 DNA: TGTGCCAGCAGTCGACAGGGGTCAGAGACCCAGTACTTC; CDR3 protein: CASSRQGSETQYF; clone size: many; J gene: TRBJ2-5; D gene: TRBD1; V gene: TRBV6-5
CDR3 DNA: TGTGCCAGCAGTCAAGACACTGACTATGGCTACACCTTC; CDR3 protein: CASSQDTDYGYTF; clone size: many; J gene: TRBJ1-2; D gene: NA; V gene: TRBV6-2/TRBV6-3
CDR3 DNA: TGCGCCAGCAGCTTCCCGAGCGGGGAGAGCACAGATACGCAGTATTTT; CDR3 protein: CASSFPSGESTDTQYF; clone size: many; J gene: TRBJ2-3; D gene: TRBD2; V gene: TRBV5-1
CDR3 DNA: TGTGCCAGCAGTGACTTCGGGCGGGGGGGCCCAGATACGCAGTATTTT; CDR3 protein: CASSDFGRGGPDTQYF; clone size: many; J gene: TRBJ2-3; D gene: TRBD2; V gene: TRBV28
CDR3 DNA: TGTGCCAGCAGTGTCGGGGGAGTTGGAAACACCATATATTTT; CDR3 protein: CASSVGGVGNTIYF; clone size: many; J gene: TRBJ1-3; D gene: NA; V gene: TRBV2
CDR3 DNA: TGTGCCAGCAGCCCGACTTCGGGGGTCACCGGGGAGCTGTTTTTT; CDR3 protein: CASSPTSGVTGELFF; clone size: many; J gene: TRBJ2-2; D gene: NA; V gene: TRBV7-6
CDR3 DNA: TGTGCCAGCAGCTTAGTCGTGCCTAGCGGGGGAAACGAGCAGTTCTTC; CDR3 protein: CASSLVVPSGGNEQFF; clone size: few; J gene: TRBJ2-1; D gene: TRBD2; V gene: TRBV11-2
CDR3 DNA: TGCAGTGCTAGAGATCTCGGGGGACAGGGGGCCCACTATGGCTACACCTTC; CDR3 protein: CSARDLGGQGAHYGYTF; clone size: many; J gene: TRBJ1-2; D gene: TRBD1; V gene: TRBV20-1
CDR3 DNA: TGTGCCAGCAGCAACTCCTACGAGCAGTACTTC; CDR3 protein: CASSNSYEQYF; clone size: many; J gene: TRBJ2-7; D gene: NA; V gene: TRBV7-9
CDR3 DNA: TGCGCCAGCAGCTTGATACAGGGCCCCCAAGAGACCCAGTACTTC; CDR3 protein: CASSLIQGPQETQYF; clone size: many; J gene: TRBJ2-5; D gene: NA; V gene: TRBV5-1
CDR3 DNA: TGTGCCAGCAGCTCATTCGACGGAAACACCGGGGAGCTGTTTTTT; CDR3 protein: CASSSFDGNTGELFF; clone size: many; J gene: TRBJ2-2; D gene: NA; V gene: TRBV7-8
CDR3 DNA: TGTGCCAGCAGACAAACTAGCTACGAGCAGTACTTC; CDR3 protein: CASRQTSYEQYF; clone size: few; J gene: TRBJ2-7; D gene: NA; V gene: TRBV6-2/TRBV6-3
CDR3 DNA: TGTGCCAGCAGCCCCGGGACAAGAAATTCACCCCTCCACTTT; CDR3 protein: CASSPGTRNSPLHF; clone size: many; J gene: TRBJ1-6; D gene: NA; V gene: TRBV3-1
CDR3 DNA: TGTGCCAGCAGCTTGTCCGACTTC; CDR3 protein: CASSLSDF; clone size: NA; J gene: TRBJ2-1; D gene: NA; V gene: TRBV5-6